A selection of T cell receptor beta chains follows, all from one sample in a study of immune evolution from preneoplasia to lung adenocarcinoma. Repertoires were generated with immunoSEQ multiplex PCR, while TCRdb's copy carries only in-frame clones and drops some. The sample contains around 2,200 clones, under 80% of which appear only once. The sample taken for sequencing was FFPE adjacent normal lung tissue. Every receptor here comes from a person between 60 and 79 years old with lung adenocarcinoma. The CDR3 runs from the conserved cysteine through the conserved F or W. The order of the fields is clone size, D gene, V gene, J gene, CDR3 DNA, CDR3 protein. A D gene is named only where the DNA matches it firmly. The size of a clone is reported for some rows only, either as once, few or many, or as a class for expanded clones.

-	-	TRBV6-1	TRBJ1-4	TGTGCCAGCAGAGAGGATCCAACTAATGAAAAACTGTTTTTT	CASREDPTNEKLFF
few	-	TRBV5-1	TRBJ2-7	TGCGCCAGCAGCTTACAGGGTTTTAGCGAGCAGTACTTC	CASSLQGFSEQYF
-	TRBD1	TRBV29-1	TRBJ2-7	TGCAGCGTTCGTCAGGGGGCATCTTCCACCTACGAGCAGTACTTC	CSVRQGASSTYEQYF
-	TRBD2	TRBV5-5	TRBJ2-1	TGTGCCAGCAGCTTGTCTGTCCTAGCGGGGTCCGCGTACAATGAGCAGTTCTTC	CASSLSVLAGSAYNEQFF
-	TRBD1	TRBV28	TRBJ2-7	TGTGCCAGCAGCCGTAACAGGGGGCGGCTATACGAGCAGTACTTC	CASSRNRGRLYEQYF
-	-	TRBV18	TRBJ1-5	TGTGCCAGCTCACCATCCCCACCGGGGATCAATCAGCCCCAGCATTTT	CASSPSPPGINQPQHF
-	TRBD1	TRBV30	TRBJ1-1	TGTGCCTGGAAGGGGCAGGGGGGCACTGAAGCTTTCTTT	CAWKGQGGTEAFF
-	-	TRBV7-9	TRBJ1-1	TGTGCCAGCAGCTTAGCGCAGGAAGGGGCGACTGAAGCTTTCTTT	CASSLAQEGATEAFF
-	TRBD1	TRBV4-3	TRBJ2-2	TGCGCCAGCAGCCTGCAGGGGGCGAACACCGGGGAGCTGTTTTTT	CASSLQGANTGELFF
-	-	TRBV6-5	TRBJ2-3	TGTGCCAGCAAACTGGGACTGCACACAGATACGCAGTATTTT	CASKLGLHTDTQYF
-	TRBD1	TRBV5-1	TRBJ2-5	TGCGCCAGCAGCAGGGACAGGGTAGAGACCCAGTACTTC	CASSRDRVETQYF
-	-	TRBV11-3	TRBJ2-1	TGTGCCAGCAGCTCCGACAGTGGTTACAATGAGCAGTTCTTC	CASSSDSGYNEQFF
-	-	TRBV18	TRBJ1-3	TGTGCCAGCTCACCAGAGGGGCCCTCTGGAAACACCATATATTTT	CASSPEGPSGNTIYF
-	-	TRBV28	TRBJ2-7	TGTGCCAGCAGTTCGGGCGGGGTGGAGCAGTACTTC	CASSSGGVEQYF
-	-	TRBV5-4	TRBJ1-1	TGTGCCAGCACTGAGGGGGACCTGGGCACTGAAGCTTTCTTT	CASTEGDLGTEAFF
-	-	TRBV29-1	TRBJ1-1	TGCAGCGTGGTACAGGCAGGGATCGGGACTGAAGCTTTCTTT	CSVVQAGIGTEAFF
-	TRBD1	TRBV30	TRBJ1-1	TGTGCCTGGAGAGACGGGACAGGGAAGATGAACACTGAAGCTTTCTTT	CAWRDGTGKMNTEAFF
once	-	TRBV11-3	TRBJ2-7	TGTGCCAGCAGCTTAGGGACCTACGAGCAGTACTTC	CASSLGTYEQYF
-	-	TRBV20-1	TRBJ2-5	TGCAGTGCTAGACCCTCGGAGACCCAGTACTTC	CSARPSETQYF
-	-	TRBV29-1	TRBJ1-2	TGCAGCTCCTGGGACTCTTTTAATTTGAACTATGGCTACACCTTC	CSSWDSFNLNYGYTF
-	TRBD1	TRBV7-8	TRBJ1-2	TGTGCCAGCAGCTTAGGGCCAGGGGGCGGCGGCTACACCTTC	CASSLGPGGGGYTF
-	-	TRBV5-4	TRBJ2-3	TGTGCCAGCAGCACAGCTAGCGTCCAGACAGATACGCAGTATTTT	CASSTASVQTDTQYF